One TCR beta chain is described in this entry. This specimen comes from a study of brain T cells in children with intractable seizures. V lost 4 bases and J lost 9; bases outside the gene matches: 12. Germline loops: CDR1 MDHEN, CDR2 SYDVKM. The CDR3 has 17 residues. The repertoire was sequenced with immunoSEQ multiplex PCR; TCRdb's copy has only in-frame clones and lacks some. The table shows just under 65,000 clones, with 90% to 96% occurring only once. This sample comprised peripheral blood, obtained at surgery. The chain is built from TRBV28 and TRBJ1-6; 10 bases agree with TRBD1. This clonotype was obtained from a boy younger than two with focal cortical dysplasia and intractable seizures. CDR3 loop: CASSSSRSGQGGSPLHF. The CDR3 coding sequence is TGTGCCAGCAGTTCCTCCCGGTCCGGACAGGGGGGTTCACCCCTCCACTTT.